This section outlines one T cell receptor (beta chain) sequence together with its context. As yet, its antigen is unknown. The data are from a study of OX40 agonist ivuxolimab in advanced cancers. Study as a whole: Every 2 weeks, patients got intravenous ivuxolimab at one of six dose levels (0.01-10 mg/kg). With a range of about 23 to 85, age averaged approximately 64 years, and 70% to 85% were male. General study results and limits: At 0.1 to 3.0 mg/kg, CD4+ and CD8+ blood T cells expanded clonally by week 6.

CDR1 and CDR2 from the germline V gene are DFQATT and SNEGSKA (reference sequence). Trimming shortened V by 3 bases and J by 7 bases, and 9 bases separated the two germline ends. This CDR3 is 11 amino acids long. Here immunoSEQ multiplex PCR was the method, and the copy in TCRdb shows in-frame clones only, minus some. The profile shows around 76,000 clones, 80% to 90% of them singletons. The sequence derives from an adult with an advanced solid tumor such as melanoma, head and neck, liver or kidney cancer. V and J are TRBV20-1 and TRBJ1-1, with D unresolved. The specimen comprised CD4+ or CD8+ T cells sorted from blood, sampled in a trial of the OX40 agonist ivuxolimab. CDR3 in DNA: TGCAGTGCTAGTTCCGACGTTGAAGCTTTCTTT. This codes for CSASSDVEAFF.